A selection of T cell receptor beta chains follows, all from one sample in a study of cytomegalovirus exposure and HLA in healthy donors. The repertoire was sequenced with immunoSEQ multiplex PCR; TCRdb's copy has only in-frame clones and lacks some. The sample includes around 70,000 clones, approximately 80% of them seen just once. Sequencing used PBMCs. Receptor source: a woman aged 40 to 55 in good health and CMV-seropositive. CDR3s include the opening cysteine and the closing phenylalanine or tryptophan. A D gene is named only where the DNA matches it firmly. Size is stated for part of the rows, as once, few or many counts, or as a class when the clone is expanded.

V	J	size	D	CDR3	DNA
TRBV30	TRBJ2-2	.	.	CARSSGGLGTGELFF	TGTGCCCGCTCAAGCGGCGGCTTGGGCACCGGGGAGCTGTTTTTT
TRBV7-8	TRBJ2-3	.	TRBD2	CASSSTGTSGSTDTQYF	TGTGCCAGCAGCTCGACCGGGACTAGCGGAAGCACAGATACGCAGTATTTT
TRBV6-1	TRBJ1-5	few	TRBD1	CASSEATGGGGQPQHF	TGTGCCAGCAGTGAAGCGACAGGGGGCGGTGGCCAGCCCCAGCATTTT
TRBV28	TRBJ1-5	.	.	CASGAAYSNQPQHF	TGTGCCAGCGGCGCGGCCTATAGCAATCAGCCCCAGCATTTT
TRBV6-5	TRBJ2-1	.	.	CASSSRGRYNEQFF	TGTGCCAGCAGTTCCAGGGGGAGGTACAATGAGCAGTTCTTC
TRBV7-9	TRBJ2-3	once	TRBD1	CASSAETGPDTDTQYF	TGTGCCAGCAGCGCCGAGACAGGGCCCGACACAGATACGCAGTATTTT
TRBV7-2	TRBJ1-1	once	.	CASSLSNAGTEAFF	TGTGCCAGCAGCTTATCGAACGCAGGGACTGAAGCTTTCTTT
TRBV5-4	TRBJ2-2	few	TRBD1	CASSVLGRTGVNTGELFF	TGTGCCAGCAGCGTGTTGGGACGGACAGGGGTGAACACCGGGGAGCTGTTTTTT
TRBV28	TRBJ1-2	.	TRBD1	CASSGGQGHGYTF	TGTGCCAGCAGTGGGGGACAGGGCCATGGCTACACCTTC
TRBV29-1	TRBJ1-5	few	.	CSVEEGGGQPQHF	TGCAGCGTTGAAGAGGGAGGGGGACAGCCCCAGCATTTT